This T cell receptor beta chain was found in a study of PD-1 blockade in classical Hodgkin lymphoma. Study results and limitations: The study found complete responders had baseline diversity similar to newly diagnosed patients. Repertoire differences lack defined causes, possibly disease activity or prior therapy. TCR diversity rose significantly by C4D1 in CD4+ but not CD8+ cells. Reported baseline diversity: healthy donors highest, relapsed/refractory patients lowest.

Generated by immunoSEQ multiplex PCR, the TCRdb table keeps only in-frame clones and is missing some. The data hold 80,000 to 100,000 clones, with approximately 94% observed a single time. With respect to this clone: The antigen is unknown.

Sample time point: cycle 4 day 1 (C4D1), after 6 weeks of nivolumab. Every patient was affected by relapse after autologous stem cell transplantation, while exposure to brentuximab vedotin was not uniform. This clonotype was obtained from a human donor with classical Hodgkin lymphoma. Sequencing used peripheral blood mononuclear cells (PBMCs), obtained before the fourth cycle of nivolumab.

DNA of the CDR3: TGTGCCAGCAGTGAAGTGGGGACAGGGGGTCGCCGGAACACTGAAGCTTTCTTT. Its protein is CASSEVGTGGRRNTEAFF. The J gene is TRBJ1-1, the V gene TRBV6-1; 11 nucleotides align to TRBD1. CDR1 and CDR2 (germline): MNHNS, SASEGT. V shed 1 base, J shed 1 base, and the junction held 8 bases outside the gene matches. CDR3 length: 18 residues.